This is a list of T cell receptor beta chains from one sample in a study of blood T cell repertoires in COVID-19. Repertoires were generated with immunoSEQ multiplex PCR, while TCRdb's copy carries only in-frame clones and drops some. The sample records 130,000 or so clones, under 85% being singletons. The sequenced sample consisted of peripheral blood. The receptor set was obtained from an older woman with acute or convalescent COVID-19. Each CDR3 is given with its conserved first and last residue. D genes are given only for firm matches. Part of the rows lack a size; the others show once, few, many or a class for expanded clones.

clone size	D gene	V gene	J gene	CDR3 protein	CDR3 DNA
-	-	TRBV18	TRBJ1-4	CASSPYEGSSEKLFF	TGTGCCAGCTCACCTTATGAGGGCTCTAGCGAAAAACTGTTTTTT
-	-	TRBV29-1	TRBJ1-1	CSVGGLGGRTEAFF	TGCAGCGTCGGTGGCCTAGGGGGAAGGACTGAAGCTTTCTTT
-	TRBD1	TRBV7-9	TRBJ1-1	CASSLEETGGTEAFF	TGTGCCAGCAGCTTAGAAGAGACAGGGGGCACTGAAGCTTTCTTT
-	TRBD1	TRBV7-9	TRBJ1-3	CASSLRGQGRGHTIYF	TGTGCCAGCAGCTTACGAGGACAGGGGCGAGGACACACCATATATTTT
-	TRBD1	TRBV24-1	TRBJ1-3	CATSDLFRQGLGNTIYF	TGTGCCACCAGTGATTTGTTTAGACAGGGGCTTGGAAACACCATATATTTT
-	-	TRBV5-4	TRBJ1-1	CASSLIGGRLTEAFF	TGTGCCAGCAGCTTGATCGGGGGGCGCCTCACTGAAGCTTTCTTT
-	TRBD1	TRBV4-1	TRBJ2-1	CASSLATGTGSNEQFF	TGCGCCAGCAGCCTAGCTACCGGGACAGGCTCTAATGAGCAGTTCTTC
-	-	TRBV28	TRBJ2-3	CASSPGPGPSSHTDTQYF	TGTGCCAGCAGCCCGGGCCCGGGTCCTAGCAGTCACACAGATACGCAGTATTTT
-	TRBD1	TRBV18	TRBJ1-6	CASSLTQGAKDSPLHF	TGTGCCAGCTCACTCACACAGGGGGCCAAGGATTCACCCCTCCACTTT
-	TRBD1	TRBV6-1	TRBJ1-5	CASSEWRGQAGNQPQHF	TGTGCCAGCAGTGAATGGCGGGGACAGGCGGGCAATCAGCCCCAGCATTTT
once	-	TRBV19	TRBJ1-4	CASSLGAPGEKLFF	TGTGCCAGTAGTCTGGGGGCGCCCGGTGAAAAACTGTTTTTT
-	-	TRBV20-1	TRBJ2-5	CSASNEIGRETQYF	TGCAGTGCTAGTAATGAGATTGGGAGAGAGACCCAGTACTTC
few	TRBD1	TRBV19	TRBJ1-1	CASSIGGTGSGAFF	TGTGCCAGTAGTATAGGCGGGACAGGGTCGGGTGCTTTCTTT
-	-	TRBV29-1	TRBJ2-5	CSVGSETQYF	TGCAGCGTTGGGAGTGAGACCCAGTACTTC
few	TRBD1	TRBV7-9	TRBJ1-5	CATQGQGPNQPQHF	TGTGCCACCCAAGGACAGGGACCCAATCAGCCCCAGCATTTT
-	TRBD2	TRBV27	TRBJ2-7	CASGEVAGGLSLYEQYF	TGTGCCAGCGGGGAAGTAGCGGGGGGCCTGTCCCTCTACGAGCAGTACTTC
-	-	TRBV2	TRBJ1-3	CASSAGPSGNTIYF	TGTGCCAGCAGTGCGGGTCCCTCTGGAAACACCATATATTTT
-	TRBD1	TRBV10-3	TRBJ2-2	CAIGGDRGDGELFF	TGTGCCATCGGTGGAGACAGGGGCGACGGGGAGCTGTTTTTT
-	TRBD1	TRBV2	TRBJ2-7	CASTGTVSYEQYF	TGTGCCAGCACCGGGACAGTCTCCTACGAGCAGTACTTC
-	-	TRBV19	TRBJ2-3	CASSIDPPPDTQYF	TGTGCCAGTAGTATAGATCCTCCCCCAGATACGCAGTATTTT
few	TRBD1	TRBV2	TRBJ1-1	CASREQGANTEAFF	TGTGCCAGCAGAGAACAGGGGGCGAACACTGAAGCTTTCTTT
-	-	TRBV18	TRBJ1-1	CASSHNEDPGEAFF	TGTGCCAGCTCCCACAACGAGGACCCGGGGGAAGCTTTCTTT
-	-	TRBV29-1	TRBJ1-1	CSVISDRNTEAFF	TGCAGCGTTATTTCGGACAGGAACACTGAAGCTTTCTTT
-	-	TRBV5-1	TRBJ1-1	CASSGAPQGTEAFF	TGCGCCAGCAGTGGGGCACCCCAGGGGACTGAAGCTTTCTTT
-	-	TRBV21-1	TRBJ1-1	CASSKRPLTGEAEAFF	TGTGCCAGCAGCAAAAGGCCTTTAACAGGGGAGGCTGAAGCTTTCTTT